These T cell receptor beta chains were read from a single sample in a study of early T cells in non-severe SARS-CoV-2 infection. TCRdb passed the 5' RACE reads through MiXCR, listing each CDR3 protein once. The sample includes about 66,000 distinct CDR3 sequences, around 8.7% of them seen just once. Sample: whole blood. The receptors derive from an adult who was a healthcare worker with PCR-confirmed SARS-CoV-2 infection or an uninfected control (not recorded which). Each CDR3 is given with its conserved first and last residue. A D gene is named only where the DNA matches it firmly. Size is omitted from some rows. Given values are once, few, many or a class for expanded clones.

few	11	-	TRBV20-1	TRBJ2-1	TGCAGTGGCCCAGACTACAATGAGCAGTTCTTC	CSGPDYNEQFF
-	15	TRBD2	TRBV6-6	TRBJ2-1	TGTGCCAGCAGACTGACTAGCGGGTCAAGTTCTGAGCAGTTCTTC	CASRLTSGSSSEQFF
-	14	-	TRBV5-1	TRBJ2-1	TGCGCCAGCAGCTTGCAGGGCTCCTACAATGAGCAGTTCTTC	CASSLQGSYNEQFF
few	14	TRBD1	TRBV20-1	TRBJ1-5	TGCAGTGCTGATCCGGGACAGGGGTTTCAGCCCCAGCATTTT	CSADPGQGFQPQHF
-	15	TRBD2	TRBV5-1	TRBJ2-2	TGCGCCAGCAGCTTACCGGGACTAAACACCGGGGAGCTGTTTTTT	CASSLPGLNTGELFF
-	19	-	TRBV12-3/TRBV12-4	TRBJ1-5	TGTGCCAGCAGTTTACCTTGGTCCGGACACCCGCCGCGCAATCAGCCCCAGCATTTT	CASSLPWSGHPPRNQPQHF
-	13	TRBD1	TRBV20-1	TRBJ2-3	TGCAGTGCCTTGGGACAGGGTCCAGATACGCAGTATTTT	CSALGQGPDTQYF
few	15	TRBD1	TRBV6-5	TRBJ2-3	TGTGCCAGCAGGACCGGGACAGGGGCAACAGATACGCAGTATTTT	CASRTGTGATDTQYF
many	15	TRBD2	TRBV20-1	TRBJ2-1	TGCAGTGCTAGGGGGAGGGGACTAGCTCACAATGAGCAGTTCTTC	CSARGRGLAHNEQFF
many	15	-	TRBV3-1	TRBJ2-6	TGTGCCAGCAGCCAAGAGGGGGCCGGGGCCAACGTCCTGACTTTC	CASSQEGAGANVLTF
many	15	-	TRBV6-5	TRBJ2-2	TGTGCCAGCAGTAGCCGGGACCTGGCCCCGGGGGAGCTGTTTTTT	CASSSRDLAPGELFF
few	15	-	TRBV19	TRBJ2-1	TGTGCCAGTAGTATACAGGACCTTACTGACAATGAGCAGTTCTTC	CASSIQDLTDNEQFF
few	14	-	TRBV3-1	TRBJ1-3	TGTGCCAGCAGCCGTTCAACGGCTGGAAACACCATATATTTT	CASSRSTAGNTIYF
many	15	TRBD1	TRBV29-1	TRBJ1-2	TGCAGCGTTGGAAACCCCGGGACAGGGGGCTATGGCTACACCTTC	CSVGNPGTGGYGYTF
-	13	-	TRBV6-1	TRBJ2-1	TGTGCCAGCAGCCGGACTATACCACAGGAGCAGTTCTTC	CASSRTIPQEQFF